The T cell receptor beta chain described here comes from a study of blood T cell repertoires in COVID-19. Turning to the study itself: PBMCs, B-cell-depleted T cells, or T cells were the source of the cDNA or gDNA that made up the material.

Unmatched junction bases numbered 26, after V lost 7 bases and J lost 1 base. The CDR3 is made up of 23 amino acids. Germline V gene data show CDR1 as SEHNR and CDR2 as FQNEAQ (reference sequence). In the authors' workflow: Amplifying reference gene primers gave estimates of nucleated cell counts. Profiled with immunoSEQ multiplex PCR; TCRdb holds only in-frame clones, not every one. D and trimming were read from the DNA, whereas the V and J calls and clone size are those reported in that table. In the table there are 200,000 to 250,000 clones, roughly 89% of which are singletons. The sequence came from a man aged 30 to 45 who had recovered from COVID-19. Specimen: peripheral blood. The chain uses TRBV7-9 and TRBJ2-2, with 11 positions matching TRBD2. CDR3 protein: CASTDGLAGGNGQYELNTGELFF. The CDR3 coding sequence is TGTGCCAGCACCGACGGGCTAGCGGGGGGAAATGGACAATACGAACTGAACACCGGGGAGCTGTTTTTT.